A single sample is the source of the 6 T cell receptor beta chains below, sequenced in a study of cytomegalovirus exposure and HLA in healthy donors. The PCR made use of 60 Vbeta and 13 Jbeta primers. The protocol was immunoSEQ multiplex PCR, while the TCRdb copy is restricted to in-frame clones and leaves out a portion. The sample lists 110,000 to 150,000 clones, around 80% occurring once. Material: PBMCs. The receptors were sampled from a female donor in good health and CMV-seronegative.

The sample holds a few counts of this clone. This sequence joins TRBV30 and TRBJ1-5; 9 bases align to TRBD1. CDR1 and CDR2 (germline): GTSNPN, SVGIG (reference sequence). V dropped 4 bases and J dropped 6; count of bases not matched to a gene: 7. The CDR3 is 14 amino acids. CDR3 sequence (DNA): TGTGCCTGGAACGCACAGGGGGCTAGTCAGCCCCAGCATTTT. It is translated as CAWNAQGASQPQHF.

This clone appeared a few times. V usage is TRBV19 and J usage is TRBJ1-1; maybe TRBD1 (6 bases). V lost 4 bases to trimming and J lost 0 bases, with 21 bases between them. Germline values: CDR1 LNHDA, CDR2 SQIVND (reference sequence). The CDR3 runs to 18 residues. CDR3 bases: TGTGCCAGTAGTAGCCCTAATAACAGGGACGGCCTGAACACTGAAGCTTTCTTT. Translating it yields CASSSPNNRDGLNTEAFF.

V usage is TRBV29-1 and J usage is TRBJ1-1; weak D call: TRBD1 (5 bases). V lost 3 bases and J lost 1, with 12 bases in between. The CDR3 is 14 amino acids. Germline CDR1 and CDR2: SQVTM and ANQGSEA. CDR3 residues: CSVEGGNSNTEAFF. For the CDR3, the DNA is TGCAGCGTTGAGGGGGGGAATTCGAACACTGAAGCTTTCTTT.

V usage is TRBV7-8 and J usage is TRBJ2-7, with TRBD1 as a possible D gene (5 bases). The CDR3 runs 12 residues. Germline CDR1 SGHVS, CDR2 FQNEAQ. Trimming removed 8 bases from V and 2 bases from J, with 10 bases in between. CDR3 nucleotides: TGTGCCAGCGCAGGGTGGGCCTACGAGCAGTACTTC. Its protein product is CASAGWAYEQYF.

The chain carries TRBV7-2 and TRBJ2-3, with TRBD2 matching over 9 bases. Per the germline V gene, CDR1 is SGHTA and CDR2 is FQGNSA. This CDR3 contains 17 residues. V was pared by 1 base and J by 2 bases, with 7 bases of the junction left unmatched. Written as DNA, the CDR3 is TGTGCCAGCAGCTTAGGAGGGGGCGGGGGGGCCACAGATACGCAGTATTTT. Its protein is CASSLGGGGGATDTQYF.

The gene calls are TRBV19 and TRBJ2-2, with D perhaps matching TRBD2 (5 bases). Germline V gene sequence: CDR1 LNHDA, CDR2 SQIVND (reference sequence). The CDR3 sequence is 14 residues long. V lost 8 bases to trimming and J lost 5 bases, with 15 bases between them. This CDR3 is CASRTEPRTGELFF. In DNA form, the CDR3 reads TGTGCCAGTCGGACTGAGCCACGAACCGGGGAGCTGTTTTTT.